Described below is a single T cell receptor (beta chain) sequence and its context. The data were taken from a study of cytomegalovirus exposure and HLA in healthy donors. The CDR3 is made up of 14 amino acids. CDR1 MNHEY and CDR2 SVGAGI come from the germline V gene. Trimming stripped 6 bases from V and 8 bases from J, with 19 bases between. The PCR had 60 Vbeta and 13 Jbeta primers. The table came from immunoSEQ multiplex PCR; TCRdb's copy has only in-frame clones and leaves some out. The sample shows about 160,000 clones, more than 60% of them seen only once. J is TRBJ1-1 and V is TRBV6-5; no definite D call. Sequenced: PBMCs. This clonotype was sampled from a young woman in good health and CMV-seronegative. CDR3 nucleotides: TGTGCCAGCAGGCCGCCGGGAGGTGGGCTGGAAGCTTTCTTT. As protein: CASRPPGGGLEAFF.